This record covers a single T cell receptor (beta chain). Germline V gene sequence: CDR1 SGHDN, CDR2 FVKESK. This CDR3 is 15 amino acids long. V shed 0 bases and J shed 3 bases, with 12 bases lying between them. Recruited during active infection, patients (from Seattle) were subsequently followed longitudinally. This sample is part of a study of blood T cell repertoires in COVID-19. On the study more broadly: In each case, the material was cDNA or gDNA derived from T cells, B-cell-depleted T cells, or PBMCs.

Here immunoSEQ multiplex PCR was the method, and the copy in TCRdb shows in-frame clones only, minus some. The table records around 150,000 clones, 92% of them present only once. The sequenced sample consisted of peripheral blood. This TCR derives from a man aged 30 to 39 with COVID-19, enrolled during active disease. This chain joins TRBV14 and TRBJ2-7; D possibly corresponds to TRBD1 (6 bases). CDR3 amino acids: CASSQDRGYYYEQYF. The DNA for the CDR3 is TGTGCCAGCAGCCAAGATAGGGGGTACTACTACGAGCAGTACTTC.